The 11 T cell receptor beta chains listed next were all sequenced from one sample in a study of cytomegalovirus exposure and HLA in healthy donors. 60 Vbeta and 13 Jbeta primers were used in PCR. TCRdb's table, derived via immunoSEQ multiplex PCR, lists solely in-frame clones and lacks some. The sample records around 170,000 clones, around 77% being singletons. Sequencing input: PBMCs. All receptors derive from a man in his fifties or sixties in good health and CMV-seronegative.

The genes are TRBV6-1 and TRBJ2-5; no firm D call. CDR3 length: 11 amino acids. The germline V and J ends were trimmed by 7 bases and 2 bases, with 5 bases remaining between them. The germline gives CDR1 MNHNS, CDR2 SASEGT. CDR3 coding DNA: TGTGCCAGCATACTTCAAGAGACCCAGTACTTC. Translated, it gives CASILQETQYF.

This rearrangement joins TRBV2 to TRBJ1-4; D is undetermined. The germline CDR1 and CDR2 sequences are SNHLY and FYNNEI. The CDR3 consists of 13 residues. Trimming removed 5 bases from V and 5 bases from J, with 9 bases in between. The DNA of the CDR3 is TGTGCCAGCAGTCGGGTACCCAATGAAAAACTGTTTTTT. This gives the protein CASSRVPNEKLFF.

The chain recombines TRBV7-6 with TRBJ2-1, with a possible D match to TRBD2 (6 bases). Germline CDR1 SGHVS, CDR2 FNYEAQ. The CDR3 contains 15 residues. V lost 5 bases and J 4 bases, leaving 15 bases between the germline ends. CDR3 nucleotide sequence: TGTGCCAGCAGCCCCGTGGCGGGAACTTACAATGAGCAGTTCTTC. Translation gives CASSPVAGTYNEQFF. Full variable domain (outside the CDR3, taken from reference TRBV7-6 and TRBJ2-1): GAGVSQSPRYKVTKRGQDVALRCDPISGHVSLYWYRQALGQGPEFLTYFNYEAQQDKSGLPNDRFSAERPEGSISTLTIQRTEQRDSAMYRCASSPVAGTYNEQFFGPGTRLTVL.

This clone occurred a few times. V gene TRBV6-1 combines with J gene TRBJ1-1; D may be TRBD1 (6 bases). This CDR3 region has 13 residues. CDR1 is MNHNS and CDR2 is SASEGT in the germline V gene. V lost 8 bases and J lost 1, with 11 bases in between. The DNA of the CDR3 is TGTGCCAGCGGAATACAGGGGAACACTGAAGCTTTCTTT. Translating gives CASGIQGNTEAFF.

This clone was recorded only once. This rearrangement joins TRBV10-3 to TRBJ1-1; D is possibly TRBD1 (6 bases). This CDR3 is built from 14 residues. Germline V gene lookup returns CDR1 ENHRY and CDR2 SYGVKD. V was trimmed by 10 bases and J by 0 bases, leaving 15 bases between them. DNA of the CDR3: TGTGCCACCACCTCACAGGGAATGAACACTGAAGCTTTCTTT. Its translation is CATTSQGMNTEAFF.

The rearrangement uses TRBV7-9 and TRBJ2-1; the D is unclear. The CDR3 runs to 13 residues. CDR1 SEHNR and CDR2 FQNEAQ come from the germline V gene (reference sequence). The V end lost 2 bases, the J end lost 4 bases, and 6 bases lay between the germline ends. The chain's CDR3 is CASSLQTYNEQFF. The CDR3 DNA reads as TGTGCCAGCAGCTTACAGACTTACAATGAGCAGTTCTTC.

The chain carries TRBV30 and TRBJ1-4; 9 bases map to TRBD1. Trimming removed 3 bases from V and 7 bases from J; junction bases left unmatched: 12. CDR1 GTSNPN and CDR2 SVGIG come from the germline V gene (reference sequence). The length of the CDR3 is 16 residues. CDR3 sequence: CAWSGGVTGGAEKLFF. As DNA, the CDR3 is TGTGCCTGGAGCGGGGGGGTTACAGGGGGCGCTGAAAAACTGTTTTTT.

The V call is TRBV5-1, the J call TRBJ1-1, with 7 bases lining up with TRBD1. The CDR3 spans 14 residues. V lost 4 bases and J lost 0; bases outside the gene matches: 3. Germline V gene sequence: CDR1 SGHRS, CDR2 YFSETQ. The CDR3 bases are TGCGCCAGCAGCCCCGGACAGGTGAACACTGAAGCTTTCTTT. Its translation: CASSPGQVNTEAFF.

V usage is TRBV5-1 and J usage is TRBJ2-2, with 8 positions matching TRBD1. Germline V CDR1 and CDR2: SGHRS, YFSETQ. The CDR3 length is 17 residues. The J segment lost 5 bases and the V segment lost 4 bases, leaving 13 bases of the junction unmatched. The CDR3 protein is CASSPGAGQGLTGELFF. For the CDR3, the DNA is TGCGCCAGCAGCCCGGGGGCTGGACAGGGCTTAACCGGGGAGCTGTTTTTT.

This chain connects TRBV28 to TRBJ2-2; a weak D match, TRBD1 (5 bases). CDR1 MDHEN and CDR2 SYDVKM come from the germline V gene. The length of the CDR3 is 15 residues. Deletions cut 4 bases from V and 5 bases from J, with 14 bases between. The CDR3 nucleotides are TGTGCCAGCAGTTCCTACAGGATGGTGACCGGGGAGCTGTTTTTT. This translates into CASSSYRMVTGELFF.

V and J are TRBV28 and TRBJ2-7, with TRBD2 matching over 9 bases. Per germline, CDR1 MDHEN and CDR2 SYDVKM. This CDR3 contains 15 residues. With V trimmed by 6 bases and J by 0 bases, 6 bases remained unmatched. CDR3 sequence (DNA): TGTGCCAGCAGCCCGCGGGGGGGGAGCTCCTACGAGCAGTACTTC. Its translation is CASSPRGGSSYEQYF.